Listed below are T cell receptor beta chains from one sample, sequenced in a study of OX40 agonist ivuxolimab in advanced cancers. Repertoires were generated with immunoSEQ multiplex PCR, while TCRdb's copy carries only in-frame clones and drops some. Seen here are 90,000 to 120,000 clones, around 93% observed once, and the top ten hold under 0.85%. Sequencing used CD4+ or CD8+ T cells sorted from blood, obtained in a trial of the OX40 agonist ivuxolimab. These receptor sequences come from an adult with an advanced solid tumor such as melanoma, head and neck, liver or kidney cancer. CDR3s include the opening cysteine and the closing phenylalanine or tryptophan. The D gene is left open where the match is weak. The size of a clone is reported for some rows only, either as once, few or many, or as a class for expanded clones.

cdr3_length d_call j_call clone_size v_call cdr3_aa cdr3_nt
15 . TRBJ1-4 . TRBV7-3 CASSPGRATNEKLFF TGTGCCAGCAGCCCTGGGCGGGCAACTAATGAAAAACTGTTTTTT
18 TRBD1 TRBJ2-3 few TRBV12-5 CASGFSAGGRVITDTQYF TGTGCTAGTGGTTTCAGTGCAGGGGGCCGGGTAATCACAGATACGCAGTATTTT
15 . TRBJ2-1 . TRBV7-2 CASSALRTWDNEQFF TGTGCCAGCAGCGCGTTGCGGACTTGGGACAATGAGCAGTTCTTC
15 . TRBJ2-5 once TRBV2 CASSYLRTAGETQYF TGTGCCAGCAGCTACCTGAGGACAGCCGGGGAGACCCAGTACTTC
14 . TRBJ2-5 . TRBV29-1 CSVVGTSQGETQYF TGCAGCGTTGTAGGAACTTCTCAGGGAGAGACCCAGTACTTC
14 TRBD1 TRBJ2-7 . TRBV10-3 CAISVGTGSYEQYF TGTGCCATCAGTGTTGGGACAGGCTCCTACGAGCAGTACTTC
15 TRBD1 TRBJ2-7 once TRBV18 CASSPRTGISYEQYF TGTGCCAGCTCACCAAGGACAGGAATCTCCTACGAGCAGTACTTC
13 TRBD1 TRBJ1-1 . TRBV29-1 CSVEGQEGTEAFF TGCAGCGTTGAGGGACAGGAGGGCACTGAAGCTTTCTTT
14 TRBD1 TRBJ1-4 . TRBV7-9 CASSPRGDPEKLFF TGTGCCAGCAGCCCCAGGGGGGACCCTGAAAAACTGTTTTTT
17 TRBD2 TRBJ2-2 . TRBV7-3 CASSPPSGGARTGELFF TGTGCCAGCAGCCCCCCTAGCGGGGGGGCCCGGACCGGGGAGCTGTTTTTT
14 . TRBJ1-2 . TRBV28 CASSVDRSLYGYTF TGTGCCAGCAGTGTCGACAGGAGCCTCTATGGCTACACCTTC
14 TRBD2 TRBJ2-7 . TRBV9 CASSAGTSPREQYF TGTGCCAGCAGCGCAGGGACTAGCCCTCGCGAGCAGTACTTC
16 . TRBJ1-5 . TRBV7-3 CASSLRRGPPRQPQHF TGTGCCAGCAGCCTACGCCGTGGACCCCCCAGGCAGCCCCAGCATTTT
14 . TRBJ1-1 . TRBV19 CASRGVWETTEAFF TGTGCCAGTAGGGGGGTTTGGGAGACGACTGAAGCTTTCTTT
14 . TRBJ1-4 . TRBV7-9 CASSPPLLDGKLFF TGTGCCAGCAGCCCCCCTCTTCTCGATGGGAAACTGTTTTTT
16 TRBD1 TRBJ1-1 . TRBV6-1 CASSEERSWTGGGAFF TGTGCCAGCAGTGAAGAAAGGAGTTGGACAGGGGGTGGAGCTTTCTTT
15 . TRBJ2-3 . TRBV7-9 CASSLEGAGSDTQYF TGTGCCAGCAGCTTAGAGGGAGCCGGGTCTGATACGCAGTATTTT
13 TRBD1 TRBJ1-5 . TRBV29-1 CSATQGSNQPQHF TGCAGCGCGACACAGGGGAGCAATCAGCCCCAGCATTTT
14 TRBD1 TRBJ1-5 . TRBV5-8 CASSARQGGWPQHF TGTGCCAGCAGCGCTAGACAGGGCGGGTGGCCCCAGCATTTT
15 TRBD2 TRBJ2-7 . TRBV5-4 CASSLGASGIYEQYF TGTGCCAGCAGCTTGGGAGCTAGCGGGATCTACGAGCAGTACTTC
15 TRBD1 TRBJ1-2 . TRBV5-8 CASRRRGQGIEGYTF TGTGCCAGCAGGCGAAGGGGACAGGGGATTGAGGGCTACACCTTC
19 TRBD1 TRBJ1-4 . TRBV5-1 CASSPGGTGTIATNEKLFF TGCGCCAGCAGCCCGGGGGGGACAGGGACTATTGCAACTAATGAAAAACTGTTTTTT
16 TRBD2 TRBJ2-1 once TRBV7-9 CASSFLQRGPGNEQFF TGTGCCAGCAGCTTTCTTCAGCGGGGACCCGGCAATGAGCAGTTCTTC
16 TRBD1 TRBJ1-1 . TRBV18 CASSLGEGALNTEAFF TGTGCCAGCTCACTCGGGGAGGGGGCTCTGAACACTGAAGCTTTCTTT
13 . TRBJ2-7 . TRBV7-9 CASSLDRAYEQYF TGTGCCAGCAGCTTAGACCGAGCCTACGAGCAGTACTTC
15 . TRBJ1-4 . TRBV7-9 CASSSRGRENEKLFF TGTGCCAGCAGCTCCCGGGGGAGGGAGAATGAAAAACTGTTTTTT
13 . TRBJ1-2 . TRBV5-5 CASSLPPFYGYTF TGTGCCAGCAGCCTGCCGCCCTTCTATGGCTACACCTTC
13 . TRBJ2-2 . TRBV6-6 CATALTGAGELFF TGTGCCACCGCCTTAACCGGGGCCGGGGAGCTGTTTTTT
15 TRBD2 TRBJ2-7 . TRBV6-6 CASSYPHRGGYEQYF TGTGCCAGCAGTTACCCCCACCGCGGGGGATACGAGCAGTACTTC
17 TRBD2 TRBJ2-5 . TRBV11-3 CASSPRLGLAALETQYF TGTGCCAGCAGCCCCCGGCTAGGGCTAGCGGCATTAGAGACCCAGTACTTC
14 . TRBJ2-7 . TRBV4-2 CASSLRPGGYEQYF TGTGCCAGCAGCCTCCGGCCAGGGGGGTACGAGCAGTACTTC
14 . TRBJ2-2 few TRBV19 CASWVGFSSGELFF TGTGCCAGCTGGGTCGGGTTTTCGAGCGGGGAGCTGTTTTTT
15 . TRBJ2-7 . TRBV5-1 CASSLAQDSRYEQYF TGCGCCAGCAGCTTGGCTCAGGATTCACGCTACGAGCAGTACTTC
15 . TRBJ1-4 . TRBV18 CASSPSMAKIEKLFF TGTGCCAGCTCACCGTCGATGGCAAAGATCGAAAAACTGTTTTTT
14 . TRBJ1-5 . TRBV27 CASSPSSGNQPQHF TGTGCCAGCAGTCCTTCCTCGGGCAATCAGCCCCAGCATTTT
15 . TRBJ1-5 . TRBV30 CAWSQGMGQTQPQHF TGTGCCTGGAGTCAGGGGATGGGTCAGACTCAGCCCCAGCATTTT
14 TRBD2 TRBJ2-1 . TRBV9 CASNGLAGVNEQFF TGTGCCAGCAACGGACTAGCGGGAGTAAATGAGCAGTTCTTC